This T cell receptor (beta chain) was identified in a study of OX40 agonist ivuxolimab in advanced cancers. On the study more broadly: Patients received the agonistic anti-OX40 (CD134) antibody ivuxolimab. The diagnoses of dose-escalation patients were hepatocellular carcinoma, melanoma, renal cell or head and neck cancer. Patients got intravenous ivuxolimab at 0.01 to 10 mg/kg every 2 weeks. Those enrolled were approximately 87% male, with a mean age of roughly 60 years and ages from about 20 to 90.

V lost 0 bases, J lost 2 bases, and 18 bases stayed unmatched. CDR1 SGHVS and CDR2 FQNEAQ come from the germline V gene. The CDR3 has 21 amino acids. Profiled with immunoSEQ multiplex PCR; TCRdb holds only in-frame clones, not every one. The table lists approximately 16,000 clones, approximately 77% of them singletons, with approximately 13% in the top ten. The material was CD4+ or CD8+ T cells sorted from blood, obtained in a trial of the OX40 agonist ivuxolimab. V is TRBV7-8 and J is TRBJ2-2, with 7 bases that match TRBD1. This TCR derives from an adult with an advanced solid tumor such as melanoma, head and neck, liver or kidney cancer. The CDR3 region is CASSLASHDGDSTINTGELFF. CDR3 coding DNA: TGTGCCAGCAGCTTAGCGAGTCACGACGGGGACAGTACAATTAACACCGGGGAGCTGTTTTTT. Based on the CDR3 plus reference TRBV7-8 and TRBJ2-2, the full variable domain is GAGVSQSPRYKVAKRGQDVALRCDPISGHVSLFWYQQALGQGPEFLTYFQNEAQLDKSGLPSDRFFAERPEGSVSTLKIQRTQQEDSAVYLCASSLASHDGDSTINTGELFFGEGSRLTVL.